This record looks at one T cell receptor (beta chain) sequence and its context. Its antigen is still unknown. In germline, CDR1 is SGHKS, CDR2 YYEKEE (reference sequence). V gave up 0 bases and J gave up 5 bases, with 12 bases separating them. The CDR3 extends over 15 amino acids. This specimen belongs to a study of T cell responses to AZD1222 COVID-19 vaccine. Study observations and caveats: Donors were largely white British and mainly female; clonal diversity was possibly underestimated. There were vaccine-associated CD4 TCRs across spike, dominant at 160-218 and 743-854. Baseline seropositivity characterized only a handful of AZD1222 recipients. Following two doses of AZD1222, Spike-specific TCR breadth and depth rose.

Method: immunoSEQ multiplex PCR; TCRdb's copy keeps in-frame clones and lacks some. The sample has roughly 120,000 clones, roughly 90% seen once. The TCR sequence derives from an adult who received the AZD1222 COVID-19 vaccine. V is TRBV5-5 and J is TRBJ2-1; D is ambiguous. The sequenced sample was peripheral blood, obtained 28 days after the second AZD1222 dose. CDR3 DNA: TGTGCCAGCAGCTTGGGACCTACTTGGAACAATGAGCAGTTCTTC. Its protein is CASSLGPTWNNEQFF.